Below, 32 T cell receptor beta chains from the same sample are listed, as sequenced in a study of cytomegalovirus exposure and HLA in healthy donors (TCRdb year 2017). Library generation was performed with the immunoSEQ multiplex PCR assay. A mixture of 60 forward primers for TCR Vbeta segments and 13 reverse primers for TCR Jbeta segments was used in the multiplex PCR. The immuneACCESS repertoire file appears here via TCRdb, limited to in-frame rearrangements. These files lack a portion of the clones; in checked studies, under half of the deficit traces to unresolved V genes, and the cause of the others is not known. In all, the sample holds some 190,000 clones, and about 80% of those were seen once. 1.1% of the sample comes from the top ten. The source material was PBMCs. Receptor source: a middle-aged woman in good health and CMV-seronegative.

In regard to this clone: A junction end diverges from the germline sequence, so it may reflect a read error. The sample has other DNA sequences that encode this CDR3 too. This chain connects TRBV27 to TRBJ2-7; maybe TRBD2 (6 bases). The CDR3 length is 13 residues. Germline CDR1 is MNHEY and CDR2 is SMNVEV (reference sequence). The CDR3 sequence: CASSSGLSYEQYF. CDR3 bases: TGTGCCAGCAGTTCGGGACTCTCCTATGAGCAGTACTTC.

The chain carries TRBV18 and TRBJ2-4; no clear D gene. Trimming took off 6 bases at V and 0 bases at J, with 15 bases between the two ends. Per germline, CDR1 KGHSH and CDR2 LQKENI. The CDR3 runs 16 residues. Here the CDR3 reads CASSLSSGIAKNIQYF. CDR3 nucleotides: TGTGCCAGCTCCCTCTCTAGTGGCATAGCCAAAAACATTCAGTACTTC.

The chain has TRBV29-1 and TRBJ1-2, with D hard to call. The CDR3 spans 12 residues. Trimming left V 3 bases short and J 6 bases short, with 11 bases between. The germline V gene encodes CDR1 SQVTM and CDR2 ANQGSEA. CDR3 DNA sequence: TGCAGCGTTGATTCGGGCGGGAATGGCTACACCTTC. Residues: CSVDSGGNGYTF.

CDR3 sequence: CASRTGQGVGTGELFF. CDR3 DNA: TGTGCCAGTAGGACCGGACAGGGGGTTGGCACCGGGGAGCTGTTTTTT. The V gene is TRBV19, the J gene TRBJ2-2; TRBD1 aligns across 10 bases. The trim removed 6 bases at V and 4 bases at J, leaving 8 bases unmatched. The CDR3 sequence is 16 residues long. Germline CDR1 and CDR2: LNHDA and SQIVND (reference sequence). The whole variable domain, filled in from reference TRBV19 and TRBJ2-2, reads DGGITQSPKYLFRKEGQNVTLSCEQNLNHDAMYWYRQDPGQGLRLIYYSQIVNDFQKGDIAEGYSVSREKKESFPLTVTSAQKNPTAFYLCASRTGQGVGTGELFFGEGSRLTVL.

The chain recombines TRBV11-3 with TRBJ2-5, with 12 nucleotides matching TRBD1. Germline V gene lookup returns CDR1 SGHNT and CDR2 YENEEA. The CDR3 length is 14 residues. The V gene end was trimmed by 3 bases and the J gene end by 5 bases; junction bases not matched to a gene: 1. CDR3 region: CASSLGTGGETQYF. The CDR3 bases are TGTGCCAGCAGCTTGGGGACAGGGGGCGAGACCCAGTACTTC.

The rearrangement joins TRBV5-1 to TRBJ2-3; TRBD2 matches at 7 bases. V dropped 0 bases and J dropped 6; count of bases not matched to a gene: 7. The CDR3 contains 15 residues. Germline assignment: CDR1 SGHRS and CDR2 YFSETQ. Written as DNA, the CDR3 is TGCGCCAGCAGCTTGGCTAGCGGATTAGTTGATACGCAGTATTTT. Translated: CASSLASGLVDTQYF.

This clone has a handful of counts. This chain connects TRBV27 to TRBJ1-5; tentative D call: TRBD1 (5 bases). The germline CDR1 and CDR2 sequences are MNHEY and SMNVEV (reference sequence). The CDR3 length is 14 residues. Trimming took off 2 bases at V and 5 bases at J, with 10 bases between the two ends. CDR3 sequence reads: CASSLDSADQPQHF. The CDR3 DNA sequence: TGTGCCAGCAGTTTAGACAGCGCTGATCAGCCCCAGCATTTT.

This clone was seen just once. Other DNA sequences in the sample encode the same CDR3. The chain carries TRBV19 and TRBJ1-1; the D gene is possibly TRBD1 (5 bases). Germline V gene data show CDR1 as LNHDA and CDR2 as SQIVND (reference sequence). The CDR3 loop spans 13 amino acids. Trimming stripped 6 bases from V and 1 base from J, with 9 bases between. The CDR3 is CASSLTGNTEAFF. In DNA, the CDR3 is TGTGCCAGTAGCCTCACAGGGAACACTGAAGCTTTCTTT.

The rearrangement uses TRBV27 and TRBJ2-1; 7 bases match TRBD2. CDR1 and CDR2 (germline): MNHEY, SMNVEV (reference sequence). V was pared by 1 base and J by 6 bases, with 0 bases of the junction left unmatched. This CDR3 region has 13 residues. The CDR3 sequence: CASSLWGGNEQFF. DNA for the CDR3: TGTGCCAGCAGTTTATGGGGGGGCAATGAGCAGTTCTTC.

The V call is TRBV6-1, the J call TRBJ1-5; 7 bases align to TRBD1. V lost 6 bases to trimming and J lost 0 bases; unmatched junction nucleotides: 5. Germline CDR1 and CDR2: MNHNS and SASEGT. CDR3 length: 15 residues. In DNA form, the CDR3 reads TGTGCCAGCAGCAGGGGGAGCAATAGCAATCAGCCCCAGCATTTT. Translated, it gives CASSRGSNSNQPQHF.

This chain uses TRBV7-8 with TRBJ2-6; a possible D gene is TRBD2 (5 bases). Germline CDR1 SGHVS, CDR2 FQNEAQ. Trimming cost V 0 bases and J 0 bases, with 18 bases left between them. The length of the CDR3 is 20 residues. CDR3 residues: CASSLARVGESLSGANVLTF. CDR3 DNA: TGTGCCAGCAGCTTAGCGCGAGTGGGAGAGTCTCTCTCTGGGGCCAACGTCCTGACTTTC.

This chain links TRBV19 with TRBJ2-4; 10 nucleotides align to TRBD1. CDR3 length: 16 residues. The trim removed 5 bases at V and 9 bases at J, leaving 13 bases unmatched. CDR1 is LNHDA and CDR2 is SQIVND in the germline V gene (reference sequence). The CDR3 sequence is CASSPRDRGRLFIQYF. As DNA, the CDR3 is TGTGCCAGTAGTCCCCGGGACAGGGGCCGTCTCTTCATTCAGTACTTC.

This sequence joins TRBV18 and TRBJ2-7, with 7 bases matching TRBD2. CDR1 KGHSH and CDR2 LQKENI come from the germline V gene. This CDR3 has 14 amino acids. V dropped 5 bases and J dropped 3; count of bases not matched to a gene: 7. The CDR3 DNA is TGTGCCAGCTCATGGTCGGGAGGCTTCTACGAGCAGTACTTC. It encodes CASSWSGGFYEQYF.

The CDR3 protein is CASSLASTTQETQYF. The CDR3 nucleotides are TGTGCCAGCAGCTTAGCCTCCACAACACAAGAGACCCAGTACTTC. The chain has TRBV7-2 and TRBJ2-5; D unresolved. Trimming cost V 0 bases and J 2 bases, with 10 bases left between them. CDR3 length: 15 amino acids. The germline V gene encodes CDR1 SGHTA and CDR2 FQGNSA.

The CDR3 is CASSQELRQPQHF. The CDR3 DNA is TGCGCCAGCAGCCAAGAGTTGCGTCAGCCCCAGCATTTT. V usage is TRBV4-3 and J usage is TRBJ1-5; D is unresolved. CDR3 length equals 13 residues. The ends were cut back, 0 bases at V and 6 bases at J, with 6 bases in the middle. The germline V gene has CDR1 LGHNA and CDR2 YSLEER.

The V and J genes are TRBV27 and TRBJ2-3, with TRBD2 identical over 8 bases. Germline V gene lookup returns CDR1 MNHEY and CDR2 SMNVEV (reference sequence). The V and J ends lost 6 bases and 4 bases, in that order; junction bases with no gene match: 9. This CDR3 is built from 15 residues. The CDR3 protein is CASSWSGGAPDTQYF. The CDR3 bases are TGTGCCAGCAGCTGGAGCGGGGGAGCACCAGATACGCAGTATTTT.

Written as DNA, the CDR3 is TGTGCCAGCAGTCAGGGGGGTAATCAGCCCCAGCATTTT. Amino acids: CASSQGGNQPQHF. The J gene is TRBJ1-5, the V gene TRBV11-2, with TRBD1 matching over 7 bases. Trimming cost V 6 bases and J 4 bases; bases outside gene matches: 3. This CDR3 contains 13 residues. Germline V gene sequence: CDR1 SGHAT, CDR2 FQNNGV.

This chain uses TRBV11-1 with TRBJ2-5; no firm D call. The V gene's germline CDR1 is SGHAT and CDR2 FQDESV (reference sequence). This CDR3 has 16 residues. Trimming removed 8 bases at V and 5 bases at J, with 24 bases between. The CDR3 reads CASAPGVFRLRETQYF. The CDR3 DNA reads as TGTGCCAGCGCGCCTGGCGTTTTCCGCTTGAGGGAGACCCAGTACTTC.

V gene TRBV5-1 combines with J gene TRBJ2-5; 8 positions agree with TRBD2. The CDR3 runs to 14 residues. The V segment lost 4 bases and the J segment 5 bases; nucleotides outside the gene matches: 7. Germline V CDR1 and CDR2: SGHRS, YFSETQ. The CDR3 DNA sequence: TGCGCCAGCAGCCAAGGGACTAGTGGCGAGACCCAGTACTTC. As protein: CASSQGTSGETQYF.

The V call is TRBV11-2, the J call TRBJ1-2; 11 positions match TRBD1. The CDR3 extends over 14 amino acids. Trimming took 3 bases from V and 8 from J; bases not matched to a gene: 5. Germline CDR1 SGHAT, CDR2 FQNNGV. CDR3 region: CASSFGQGARGYTF. The DNA of the CDR3 is TGTGCCAGCAGCTTCGGACAGGGGGCGAGGGGCTACACCTTC.

The chain has TRBV7-2 and TRBJ2-1; the match to TRBD2 covers 9 bases. The V segment lost 5 bases and the J segment 9 bases; nucleotides outside the gene matches: 11. CDR3 length: 15 amino acids. Germline CDR1 and CDR2: SGHTA and FQGNSA. The chain's CDR3 is CASSTRGGQGAEQFF. In nucleotides, the CDR3 is TGTGCCAGCAGCACGCGGGGGGGACAAGGGGCTGAGCAGTTCTTC.

This sequence joins TRBV29-1 and TRBJ1-2; 11 positions match TRBD1. The CDR3 runs 14 residues. The trim removed 7 bases at V and 8 bases at J, leaving 12 bases unmatched. The germline gives CDR1 SQVTM, CDR2 ANQGSEA. CDR3 in DNA: TGCAGCGCCGGACAGGGGGCCAAAGTTGGGGGCTACACCTTC. This gives the protein CSAGQGAKVGGYTF.

This clone occurred a few times. The rearrangement links TRBV2 to TRBJ1-1; 10 bases fit TRBD1. Germline V CDR1 and CDR2: SNHLY, FYNNEI. The J segment lost 7 bases and the V segment lost 4 bases, leaving 3 bases of the junction unmatched. The CDR3 spans 13 residues. This CDR3 is CASSGTGGIEAFF. For the CDR3, the DNA is TGTGCCAGCAGTGGGACAGGGGGTATTGAAGCTTTCTTT.

The chain uses TRBV5-1 and TRBJ1-2; D may be TRBD1 (6 bases). Looked up from germline, CDR1 is SGHRS and CDR2 is YFSETQ. The CDR3 covers 16 residues. V was clipped by 0 bases and J by 1 base, with 13 bases between them. CDR3 nucleotides: TGCGCCAGCAGCTTGGATGGGGACACCTATAACTATGGCTACACCTTC. This sequence encodes CASSLDGDTYNYGYTF.

This clone was seen a handful of times. The chain is built from TRBV7-9 and TRBJ2-1; D is perhaps TRBD1 (6 bases). In germline, CDR1 is SEHNR, CDR2 FQNEAQ (reference sequence). The CDR3 is 17 amino acids. The V end lost 2 bases, the J end lost 8 bases, and 22 bases lay between the germline ends. Here the CDR3 DNA reads TGTGCCAGCAGCTTAAATTTGGGGACATTTAGCTCTCATGAGCAGTTCTTC. Translating gives CASSLNLGTFSSHEQFF.

The J gene is TRBJ1-3, the V gene TRBV9; no firm D call. The germline V and J ends were trimmed by 0 bases and 4 bases, with 11 bases remaining between them. CDR1 is SGDLS, CDR2 YYNGEE, per germline. The CDR3 sequence is 15 residues long. CDR3 bases: TGTGCCAGCAGCGTAGAAGGTTGGGCGGGAAACACCATATATTTT. It translates to CASSVEGWAGNTIYF.

The chain recombines TRBV7-2 with TRBJ1-1; no reliable D call. This CDR3 has 12 residues. Germline V gene lookup returns CDR1 SGHTA and CDR2 FQGNSA. V lost 5 bases to trimming and J lost 1 base, with 5 bases between them. Here the CDR3 DNA reads TGTGCCAGCAGCGAGCAGAACACTGAAGCTTTCTTT. It codes for CASSEQNTEAFF. Variable domain in full (rest from reference TRBV7-2 and TRBJ1-1): GAGVSQSPSNKVTEKGKDVELRCDPISGHTALYWYRQSLGQGLEFLIYFQGNSAPDKSGLPSDRFSAERTGGSVSTLTIQRTQQEDSAVYLCASSEQNTEAFFGQGTRLTVV.

The genes are TRBV11-2 and TRBJ1-4; 7 nucleotides match TRBD1. The germline CDR1 and CDR2 sequences are SGHAT and FQNNGV. The CDR3 covers 14 residues. Trimming cost V 5 bases and J 7 bases; bases outside gene matches: 7. In nucleotides, the CDR3 is TGTGCCAGCAGCCCTCGACAGGGTGGTGAAAAACTGTTTTTT. This translates into CASSPRQGGEKLFF.

The chain is built from TRBV27 and TRBJ2-1; 10 bases line up with TRBD2. The CDR3 covers 15 residues. Germline V gives CDR1 MNHEY, CDR2 SMNVEV (reference sequence). J lost 5 bases, V lost 4 bases, and 5 bases had no gene match. CDR3 DNA sequence: TGTGCCAGCAGTTCTTGGACTAGCGGCAACAATGAGCAGTTCTTC. This sequence encodes CASSSWTSGNNEQFF.

V is TRBV7-2 and J is TRBJ2-3; 7 bases fit TRBD2. In germline, CDR1 is SGHTA, CDR2 FQGNSA. The ends lost 5 bases at V and 4 bases at J; junction bases unmatched: 6. CDR3 length equals 14 residues. The CDR3 DNA follows: TGTGCCAGCAGCCCAGGACTAGAAGCAGATACGCAGTATTTT. Translating gives CASSPGLEADTQYF. Looking up the rest from reference TRBV7-2 and TRBJ2-3 gives the full variable domain: GAGVSQSPSNKVTEKGKDVELRCDPISGHTALYWYRQSLGQGLEFLIYFQGNSAPDKSGLPSDRFSAERTGGSVSTLTIQRTQQEDSAVYLCASSPGLEADTQYFGPGTRLTVL.

The chain has TRBV4-2 and TRBJ2-1; 7 bases align to TRBD2. The CDR3 is 16 amino acids. The germline V gene has CDR1 LGHNA and CDR2 YNFKEQ. Losses at the gene ends were 2 bases for V and 5 bases for J; bases not matched to a gene: 9. This CDR3 reads CASSQSLGLADNEQFF. The CDR3 DNA is TGTGCCAGCAGCCAATCTCTAGGGCTAGCGGACAATGAGCAGTTCTTC.

The V and J genes are TRBV9 and TRBJ1-1; 11 bases align to TRBD1. V was pared by 7 bases and J by 3 bases, with 8 bases of the junction left unmatched. In germline, CDR1 is SGDLS, CDR2 YYNGEE. The CDR3 is 15 residues long. CDR3 DNA sequence: TGTGCCAGCCGCCCACCGGGACAGGGGGACACTGAAGCTTTCTTT. Its translation is CASRPPGQGDTEAFF.